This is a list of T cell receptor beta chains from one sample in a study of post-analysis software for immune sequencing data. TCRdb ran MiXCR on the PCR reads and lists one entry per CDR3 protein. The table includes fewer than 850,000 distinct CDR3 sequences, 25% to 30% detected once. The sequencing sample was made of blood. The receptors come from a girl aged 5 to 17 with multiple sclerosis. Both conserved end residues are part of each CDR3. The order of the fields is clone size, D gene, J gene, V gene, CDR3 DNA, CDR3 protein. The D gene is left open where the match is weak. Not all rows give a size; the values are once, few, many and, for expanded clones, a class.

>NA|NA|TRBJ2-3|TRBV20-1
TGCAGTGCCAGTCGTACGGGGATCGTCACAGATACGCAGTATTTT
CSASRTGIVTDTQYF
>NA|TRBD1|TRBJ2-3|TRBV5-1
TGCGCCAGCAGCTTGGCAGGGGCCAGGGGGGATACGCAGTATTTT
CASSLAGARGDTQYF
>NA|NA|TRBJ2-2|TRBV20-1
TGCAGTGCCAAGGCGGCAGGGAAGAACACCGGGGAGCTGTTTTTT
CSAKAAGKNTGELFF
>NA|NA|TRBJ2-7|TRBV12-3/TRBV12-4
TGTGCCAGCAGTTCCCAATCTCTAGCTTACGAGCAGTACTTC
CASSSQSLAYEQYF
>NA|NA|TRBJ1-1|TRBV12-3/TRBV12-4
TGTGCCAGCAGTTTTACGGCCGACACTGAAGCTTTCTTT
CASSFTADTEAFF
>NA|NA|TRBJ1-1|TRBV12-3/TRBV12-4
TGTGCCAGCAGGTATGGACAGCCAATTAACACTGAAGCTTTCTTT
CASRYGQPINTEAFF
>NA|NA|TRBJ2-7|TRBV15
TGTGCCACCAGCAGAGATAGATCCAGGGGATACGAGCAGTACTTC
CATSRDRSRGYEQYF
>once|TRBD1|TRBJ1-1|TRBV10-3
TGTGCCATCAGTGAGTCGGACAGGGTCGCTGAAGCTTTCTTT
CAISESDRVAEAFF
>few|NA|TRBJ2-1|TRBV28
TGTGCCAGCAGCCCGTGGGGGGAAACGGGTTATGAGCAGTTCTTC
CASSPWGETGYEQFF
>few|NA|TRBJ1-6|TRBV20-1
TGCAGTGCTAGAGATCCGCGATCCCCCCTCCACTTT
CSARDPRSPLHF
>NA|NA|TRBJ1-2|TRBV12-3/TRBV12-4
TGTGCCAGCAGTCCCATGCCTAACTATGGCTACACCTTC
CASSPMPNYGYTF
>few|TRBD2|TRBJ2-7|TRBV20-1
TGCAGTGCTAGAGAACCTAGCGGGAGGGCCTACGAGCAGTACTTC
CSAREPSGRAYEQYF